These 14 T cell receptor beta chains were all obtained from the same sample, sequenced in a study of response to subunit inactivated influenza vaccine. One entry per CDR3 protein results from TCRdb running MiXCR on the RT-PCR reads. Of 650,000 to 850,000 distinct CDR3 sequences in the sample, approximately 15% were seen once. The sample here was PBMCs from blood, taken 14 to 15 days before vaccination. The receptors come from a man in his forties or fifties who received an inactivated influenza vaccine.

The chain is built from TRBV28 and TRBJ2-1; D perhaps matches TRBD1 (6 bases). With 7 bases removed from V and 0 bases from J, the gap between germline ends came to 13 bases. Germline V gives CDR1 MDHEN, CDR2 SYDVKM. The CDR3 runs 15 residues. CDR3 in amino acids: CASTMGTPSYNEQFF. DNA for the CDR3: TGTGCCAGCACCATGGGGACACCCTCCTACAATGAGCAGTTCTTC.

This clonotype was seen just once. V and J are TRBV7-9 and TRBJ2-1; the D is unclear. Germline V gene data show CDR1 as SEHNR and CDR2 as FQNEAQ (reference sequence). V was shortened by 4 bases and J by 11 bases, with 15 bases between the two germline ends. CDR3 length: 13 amino acids. The CDR3 bases are TGTGCCAGCAGCTCGGACGGCCCAGATAAGCAGTTCTTC. This translates into CASSSDGPDKQFF.

This sequence joins TRBV6-1 and TRBJ1-5, with 7 positions matching TRBD1. Losses at the gene ends were 4 bases for V and 3 bases for J; bases not matched to a gene: 3. Germline lookup yields CDR1 MNHNS and CDR2 SASEGT. This CDR3 spans 14 amino acids. The CDR3 nucleotides are TGTGCCAGCAGTGGTGGACAGGTCAATCAGCCCCAGCATTTT. Protein sequence: CASSGGQVNQPQHF.

This rearrangement joins TRBV3-1 to TRBJ2-7; weak D call: TRBD2 (6 bases). The germline V and J ends were trimmed by 4 bases and 6 bases, with 19 bases remaining between them. The CDR3 has 15 amino acids. The germline gives CDR1 LGHDT, CDR2 YNNKEL (reference sequence). CDR3 bases: TGTGCCAGCAGCCTGGGGACTGACGGCATCCGCGAGCAGTACTTC. It specifies CASSLGTDGIREQYF.

The V and J genes are TRBV5-1 and TRBJ2-5; D is possibly TRBD1 (5 bases). This CDR3 has 12 residues. Trimming removed 1 base at V and 11 bases at J, with 12 bases between. CDR1 SGHRS and CDR2 YFSETQ come from the germline V gene. This CDR3 is CASSLTQGSQYF. In nucleotides, the CDR3 is TGCGCCAGCAGCTTGACCCAGGGAAGTCAGTACTTC.

This clonotype has a handful of counts. The genes are TRBV7-6 and TRBJ1-6; unclear D gene. V was trimmed by 5 bases and J by 6 bases, leaving 20 bases between them. Germline lookup yields CDR1 SGHVS and CDR2 FNYEAQ. CDR3 length: 17 residues. CDR3 protein: CASSEGRILALNSPLHF. Written as DNA, the CDR3 is TGTGCCAGCAGCGAAGGACGCATCCTGGCCCTTAATTCACCCCTCCACTTT.

The rearrangement uses TRBV4-2 and TRBJ1-5; no clear D gene. CDR1 and CDR2 (germline): LGHNA, YNFKEQ. Trimming stripped 0 bases from V and 0 bases from J, with 9 bases between. The CDR3 is made up of 16 amino acids. The CDR3 DNA is TGTGCCAGCAGCCAAGATCTAGCACCTAGCAATCAGCCCCAGCATTTT. This translates into CASSQDLAPSNQPQHF.

This clonotype has a handful of counts. This rearrangement joins TRBV4-3 to TRBJ2-1; D possibly corresponds to TRBD2 (5 bases). Germline lookup yields CDR1 LGHNA and CDR2 YSLEER. With 0 bases removed from V and 11 bases from J, the gap between germline ends came to 11 bases. The CDR3 has 13 residues. The CDR3 is CASSQEVPGKQFF. DNA of the CDR3: TGCGCCAGCAGCCAAGAGGTTCCGGGGAAGCAGTTCTTC.

This clonotype was detected a few times. The chain links TRBV29-1 to TRBJ2-7; the D is unclear. CDR1 and CDR2 from the germline V gene are SQVTM and ANQGSEA. The CDR3 is 13 residues long. V dropped 2 bases and J dropped 4 bases, with 12 bases sitting between them. CDR3 sequence reads: CSVEQYHGYEQYF. The CDR3 bases are TGCAGCGTTGAACAATACCACGGGTACGAGCAGTACTTC.

The CDR3 reads CSARDTGGGNQPQHF. For the CDR3, the DNA is TGCAGTGCTAGAGATACAGGGGGCGGCAATCAGCCCCAGCATTTT. The chain couples TRBV20-1 to TRBJ1-5; 9 bases align to TRBD1. The V segment lost 0 bases and the J segment 2 bases; nucleotides outside the gene matches: 2. The CDR3 has 15 amino acids. From germline, CDR1 is DFQATT and CDR2 SNEGSKA (reference sequence).

The chain carries TRBV5-1 and TRBJ2-1, with 14 bases fitting TRBD2. The J segment lost 2 bases and the V segment lost 1 base, leaving 2 bases of the junction unmatched. This CDR3 region has 17 residues. Germline V gene data show CDR1 as SGHRS and CDR2 as YFSETQ. The CDR3 DNA reads TGCGCCAGCAGCTTGACGACTAGCGGGGGGGCCTACAATGAGCAGTTCTTC. Translated, it gives CASSLTTSGGAYNEQFF.

This clonotype was seen ten or more times. V usage is TRBV11-2 and J usage is TRBJ1-3, with TRBD1 as a possible D gene (6 bases). CDR3 length: 16 amino acids. Germline V gene lookup returns CDR1 SGHAT and CDR2 FQNNGV. V was cut by 6 bases and J by 0 bases, with 15 bases left in between. The CDR3 DNA sequence: TGTGCCAGCAGACGACCTACAGGGCCCTCTGGAAACACCATATATTTT. This gives the protein CASRRPTGPSGNTIYF.

This clonotype has more than one count but fewer than ten. The junction departs from the called germline gene at one end, perhaps through a read error. The chain has TRBV7-7 and TRBJ2-1, with D possibly TRBD2 on 5 matching bases. CDR3 length: 14 amino acids. Germline V gene data show CDR1 as SSHAT and CDR2 as FNYEAQ (reference sequence). The CDR3 DNA reads as TGTGCTAGCAGCTTAAGTTCGCTAGCCCATGAGCAGTTCTTC. Residues: CASSLSSLAHEQFF.

V and J are TRBV15 and TRBJ2-7; no reliable D call. CDR3 length: 13 residues. Trimming removed 0 bases at V and 3 bases at J, with 6 bases between. Germline V gene lookup returns CDR1 LNHNV and CDR2 YYDKDF (reference sequence). CDR3 nucleotide sequence: TGTGCCACCAGCAGAGATTACAGCTACGAGCAGTACTTC. This gives the protein CATSRDYSYEQYF.